This T cell receptor beta chain was captured in a study of T cell responses to AZD1222 COVID-19 vaccine (dated by TCRdb to the early 2020s). About the full investigation: AZD1222 recipients whose second dose came at about 4 weeks and those whose second dose came at about 12 weeks were combined into one group, since spike-specific TCR depth and breadth did not differ between the two schedules. Trial participants were enrolled by age into subgroups of 18-55, 56-69 and 70-plus years, and around 140, 26 and 57 TCR-sequenced participants, respectively, were included in these subgroups. TCR sequencing covered 233 trial participants: 207 given two doses of AZD1222 and approximately 25 given two doses of MenACWY control vaccine.

The CDR3 regions of human TCRbeta chains were analyzed by immunosequencing. The authors' pipeline ran thus. Repertoire TCRs were checked for matches against a reference library of SARS-CoV-2-specific TCRs that had been generated using the MIRA antigen-specificity platform. Breadth was defined as the fraction of unique TCRs that were SARS-CoV-2-associated, and depth was defined as the fraction of total T cells that were SARS-CoV-2-associated. Using the MIRA data, every spike-specific TCR was mapped to the spike region that the TCR reacted to and assigned to either a CD4 or a CD8 class. Log10-transformed breadth and depth values were compared by one-way ANOVA with Sidak's multiple comparisons tests. Sourced from immuneACCESS, this table was stored by TCRdb with only in-frame sequences that have V and J called. A share of the clones is absent; for the studies checked, an unresolved V gene accounts for under half, and the remainder has no known explanation. D and trimming were read from the DNA, whereas the V and J calls and clone size are those reported in that table. In this sample the table shows roughly 120,000 clones, 85% to 90% of which occur a single time. Approximately 8.1% of the sample goes to the ten largest clones.

As to this clone: It lacks a known antigen. No base quality information exists; no much larger clone differs at one position.

CDR1 and CDR2, looked up from the germline V gene, are SGHRS and YFSETQ. Its CDR3 holds 13 amino acids, cysteine through phenylalanine. CDR3 DNA is the only sequence kept; it has 39 bases, read in frame from the first base. The germline V and J ends show losses of 4 bases and 5 bases respectively, and no gene match explains 3 bases of the junction. The paper's findings and limits, for the study overall: In the small 56-69-year group, the increase in depth fell short of significance, most likely because of low power. Conclusions about previously exposed vaccinees were limited because only five to seven AZD1222 recipients were SARS-CoV-2 seropositive at baseline. After two AZD1222 doses, both the breadth and the depth of spike-specific TCRs were significantly higher than at day 0 and than in MenACWY recipients. Reportedly, close to half of the unique spike-specific TCRs recognized epitopes lying outside the regions that are mutated in the B.1.351 and B.1.1.7 variants. Because no samples from the day 14 peak response were available, repertoires could be characterized only after the peak T cell response. Most participants were white British and females outnumbered males, and the authors suggested that clonal diversity may have been underestimated. The whole spike protein was spanned by vaccine-associated CD4 TCRs, and dominant responses were seen in regions 160-218 and 743-854.

The intended sense of this specimen's time point label: baseline before first vaccination. The vaccinee samples were drawn from two UK trials, COV001 and COV002, one of which was a single-blind randomized controlled phase 2/3 trial testing AZD1222 (ChAdOx1 nCoV-19) in healthy adults. Trial participant PBMC samples were collected at day 0 and day 28 after the second dose for TCRbeta chain sequencing. The specimen comprised peripheral blood, sampled on day 0 of AZD1222 vaccination. Recombination joined TRBV5-1 with TRBJ2-7, and TRBD1 matches 10 of the central bases. This TCR was sampled from an adult in good health. The CDR3 protein sequence reads: CASSGTGAHEQYF. The DNA sequence follows: TGCGCCAGCAGCGGGACAGGGGCACACGAGCAGTACTTC.